This T cell receptor beta chain was sequenced in a study of blood T cell repertoires in COVID-19. Study information: Whether acute or convalescent, the COVID-19 samples came from the United States, Italy and Spain.

This clone is classed as medium-sized. Per the original data handling: The authors estimated nucleated cell counts from reference gene primer amplification. Produced via immunoSEQ multiplex PCR; TCRdb's table is partial and in-frame only. V, J and clone size are those of that table, while D and trimming were read from the DNA. This table holds under 55,000 clones, 89% found once. Germline CDR1 is MNHEY and CDR2 is SMNVEV (reference sequence). The CDR3 spans 15 residues. V shed 3 bases and J 7 bases; nucleotides not matched to a gene: 12. The rearrangement links TRBV27 to TRBJ2-7; 7 nucleotides match TRBD2. The sequenced sample was peripheral blood. The source is a human donor in a cohort sampled during active COVID-19. CDR3 residues: CASSFSPSGPSEQYF. For the CDR3, the DNA is TGTGCCAGCAGTTTTTCCCCTAGCGGACCTTCGGAGCAGTACTTC.